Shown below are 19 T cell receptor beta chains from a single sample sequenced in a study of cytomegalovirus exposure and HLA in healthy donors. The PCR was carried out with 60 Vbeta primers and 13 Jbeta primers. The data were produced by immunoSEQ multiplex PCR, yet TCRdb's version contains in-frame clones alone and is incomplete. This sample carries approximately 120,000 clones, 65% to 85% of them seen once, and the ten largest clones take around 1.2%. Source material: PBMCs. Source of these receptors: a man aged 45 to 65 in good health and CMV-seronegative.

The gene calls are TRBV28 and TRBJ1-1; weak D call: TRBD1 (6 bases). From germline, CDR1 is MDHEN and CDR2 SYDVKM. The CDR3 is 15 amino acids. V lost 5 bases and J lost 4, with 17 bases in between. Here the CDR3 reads CASSPPYRAGTEAFF. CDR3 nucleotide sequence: TGTGCCAGCAGTCCCCCTTACAGGGCGGGCACTGAAGCTTTCTTT.

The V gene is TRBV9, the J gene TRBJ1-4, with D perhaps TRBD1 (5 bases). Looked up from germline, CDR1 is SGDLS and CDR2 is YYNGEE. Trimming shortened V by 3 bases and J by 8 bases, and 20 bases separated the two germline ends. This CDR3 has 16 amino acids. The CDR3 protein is CASSGSMGGVREKLFF. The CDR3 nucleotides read TGTGCCAGCAGCGGTAGCATGGGGGGGGTGAGGGAAAAACTGTTTTTT.

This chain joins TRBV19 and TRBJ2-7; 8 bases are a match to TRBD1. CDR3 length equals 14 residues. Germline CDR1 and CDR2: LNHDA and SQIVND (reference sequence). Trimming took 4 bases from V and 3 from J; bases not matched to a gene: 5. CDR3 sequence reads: CASSRTGLGYEQYF. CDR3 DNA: TGTGCCAGTAGTAGGACAGGGCTTGGCTACGAGCAGTACTTC.

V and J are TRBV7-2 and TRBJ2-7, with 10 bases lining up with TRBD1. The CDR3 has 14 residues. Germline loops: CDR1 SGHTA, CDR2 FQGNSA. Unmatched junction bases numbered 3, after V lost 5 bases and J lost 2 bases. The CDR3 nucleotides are TGTGCCAGCAGCCCGGGACAGGGGACCTACGAGCAGTACTTC. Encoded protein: CASSPGQGTYEQYF.

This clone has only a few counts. Here the CDR3 DNA reads TGTGCCAGCAGCCTAACTACTAGCGGACCCTACAATGAGCAGTTCTTC. It encodes CASSLTTSGPYNEQFF. This sequence joins TRBV14 and TRBJ2-1, with 8 bases matching TRBD2. Germline V gives CDR1 SGHDN, CDR2 FVKESK. The CDR3 has 16 amino acids. V was pared by 4 bases and J by 2 bases, with 7 bases of the junction left unmatched.

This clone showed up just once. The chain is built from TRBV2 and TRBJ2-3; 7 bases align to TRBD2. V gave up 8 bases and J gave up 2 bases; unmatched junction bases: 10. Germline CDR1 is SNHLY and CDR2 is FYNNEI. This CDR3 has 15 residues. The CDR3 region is CASDKSGVDTDTQYF. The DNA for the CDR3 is TGTGCCAGCGACAAAAGCGGGGTGGACACAGATACGCAGTATTTT.

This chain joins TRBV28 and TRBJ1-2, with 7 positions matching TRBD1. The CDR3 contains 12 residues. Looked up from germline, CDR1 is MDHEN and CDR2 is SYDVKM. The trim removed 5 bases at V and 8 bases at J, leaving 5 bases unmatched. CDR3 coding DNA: TGTGCCAGCAGTACAGGGGTGGAGGGCTACACCTTC. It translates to CASSTGVEGYTF.

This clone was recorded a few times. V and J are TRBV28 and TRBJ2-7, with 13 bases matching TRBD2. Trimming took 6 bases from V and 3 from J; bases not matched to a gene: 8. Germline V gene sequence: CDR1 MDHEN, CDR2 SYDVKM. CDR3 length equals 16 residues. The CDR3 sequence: CASRDGGTSGNYEQYF. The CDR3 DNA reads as TGTGCCAGCAGGGATGGAGGGACTAGCGGGAACTACGAGCAGTACTTC.

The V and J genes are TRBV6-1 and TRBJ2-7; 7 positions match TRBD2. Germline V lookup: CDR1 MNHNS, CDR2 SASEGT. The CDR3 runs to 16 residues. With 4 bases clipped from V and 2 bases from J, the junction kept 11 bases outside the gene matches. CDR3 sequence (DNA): TGTGCCAGCAGTGTCCCTCGGGGTAGCGGGCCCTACGAGCAGTACTTC. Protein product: CASSVPRGSGPYEQYF.

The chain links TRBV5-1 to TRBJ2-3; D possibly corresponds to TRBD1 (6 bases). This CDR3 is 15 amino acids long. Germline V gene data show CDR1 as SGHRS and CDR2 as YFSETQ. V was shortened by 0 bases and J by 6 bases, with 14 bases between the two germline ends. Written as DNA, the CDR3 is TGCGCCAGCAGCTTGGCCGGGCAGGGGCCCGATACGCAGTATTTT. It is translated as CASSLAGQGPDTQYF.

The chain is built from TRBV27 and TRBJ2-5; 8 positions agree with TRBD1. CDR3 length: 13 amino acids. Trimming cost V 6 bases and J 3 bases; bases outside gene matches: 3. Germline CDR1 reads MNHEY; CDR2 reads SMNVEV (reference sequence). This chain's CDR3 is CASSRQGKETQYF. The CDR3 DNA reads TGTGCCAGCAGCCGACAGGGGAAAGAGACCCAGTACTTC.

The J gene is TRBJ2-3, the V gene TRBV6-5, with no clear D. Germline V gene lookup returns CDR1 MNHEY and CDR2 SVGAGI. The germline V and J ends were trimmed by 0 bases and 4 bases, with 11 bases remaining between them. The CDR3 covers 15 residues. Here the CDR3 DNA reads TGTGCCAGCAGTTACTCGGGCGACCACGCAGATACGCAGTATTTT. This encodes CASSYSGDHADTQYF.

In nucleotides, the CDR3 is TGTGCCAGCAGTTTACGGGGCGGGAGTGAGACCCAGTACTTC. Protein product: CASSLRGGSETQYF. This chain joins TRBV28 and TRBJ2-5; TRBD2 agrees at 7 bases. Trimming removed 2 bases from V and 5 bases from J; junction bases left unmatched: 5. In germline, CDR1 is MDHEN, CDR2 SYDVKM. The CDR3 is made up of 14 amino acids.

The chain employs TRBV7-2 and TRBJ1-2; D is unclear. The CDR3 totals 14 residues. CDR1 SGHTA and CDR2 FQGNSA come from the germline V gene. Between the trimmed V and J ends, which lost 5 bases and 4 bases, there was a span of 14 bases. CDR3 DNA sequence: TGTGCCAGCAGCAACTCCCTGGGCTCCTATGGCTACACCTTC. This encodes CASSNSLGSYGYTF.

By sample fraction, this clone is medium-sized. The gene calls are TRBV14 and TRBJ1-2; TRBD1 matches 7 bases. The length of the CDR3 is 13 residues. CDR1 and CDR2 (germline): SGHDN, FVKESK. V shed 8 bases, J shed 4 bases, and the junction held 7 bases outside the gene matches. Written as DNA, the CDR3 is TGTGCCAGCGGGACAGCCGGACTCTATGGCTACACCTTC. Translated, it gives CASGTAGLYGYTF.

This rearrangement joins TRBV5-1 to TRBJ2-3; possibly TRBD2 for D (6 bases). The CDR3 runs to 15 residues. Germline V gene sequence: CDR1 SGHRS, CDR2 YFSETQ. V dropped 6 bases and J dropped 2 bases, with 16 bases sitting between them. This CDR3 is CASTSRAGSTDTQYF. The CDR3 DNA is TGCGCCAGCACATCTAGGGCGGGGTCCACAGATACGCAGTATTTT.

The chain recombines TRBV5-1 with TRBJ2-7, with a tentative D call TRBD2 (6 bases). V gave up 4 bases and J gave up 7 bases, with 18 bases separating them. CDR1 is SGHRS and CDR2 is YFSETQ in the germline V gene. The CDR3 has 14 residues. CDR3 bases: TGCGCCAGCAGCCCGGATGGGGCTGGAGGGGAGCAGTACTTC. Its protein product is CASSPDGAGGEQYF.

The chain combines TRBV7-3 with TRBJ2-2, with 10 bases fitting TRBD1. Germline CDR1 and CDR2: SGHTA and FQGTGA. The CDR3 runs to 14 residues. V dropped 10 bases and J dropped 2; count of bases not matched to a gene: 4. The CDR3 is CATGQGENTGELFF. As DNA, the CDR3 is TGTGCCACTGGACAGGGGGAAAACACCGGGGAGCTGTTTTTT.

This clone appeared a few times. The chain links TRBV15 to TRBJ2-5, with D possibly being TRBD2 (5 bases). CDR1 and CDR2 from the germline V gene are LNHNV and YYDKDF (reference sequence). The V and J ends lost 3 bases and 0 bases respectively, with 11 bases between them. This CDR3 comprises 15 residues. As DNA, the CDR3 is TGTGCCACCAGCAGGCTAGCAGCGTACCAAGAGACCCAGTACTTC. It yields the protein CATSRLAAYQETQYF. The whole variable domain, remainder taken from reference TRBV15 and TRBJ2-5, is DAMVIQNPRYQVTQFGKPVTLSCSQTLNHNVMYWYQQKSSQAPKLLFHYYDKDFNNEADTPDNFQSRRPNTSFCFLDIRSPGLGDTAMYLCATSRLAAYQETQYFGPGTRLLVL.